The rows below give T cell receptor beta chains drawn from one sample of a study of T cell repertoires in cytomegalovirus infection. TCRdb processed the reads anew with MiXCR; each CDR3 protein has one entry. The table has nearly 450,000 distinct CDR3 sequences, 25% to 40% seen once; the top ten hold approximately 13%. The source material was PBMCs. Receptors were obtained from a human donor in good health (CMV status not recorded). Some clones in this sample may be carry-over from other donors' samples. Both conserved end residues are part of each CDR3. The D gene is left open where the match is weak. Clone size is given for some rows only: seen once, a few or many times, or a class if the clone is expanded.

clone size	D gene	V gene	J gene	CDR3 DNA	CDR3 protein
few	-	TRBV11-2	TRBJ2-7	TGTGCCAGCAGCTTAGTGGCAACCGGCGAGCAGTACTTC	CASSLVATGEQYF
once	-	TRBV7-9	TRBJ2-2	TGTGCCAGCAGCTCAGGAGTAGGGGAGGCCGGGGAGCTGTTTTTT	CASSSGVGEAGELFF
-	-	TRBV7-2	TRBJ2-3	TGTGCCAGCAGCCCAAGGGGGGGGGCGGTGGATACGCAGTATTTT	CASSPRGGAVDTQYF
few	-	TRBV29-1	TRBJ2-1	TGCAGCGTTGAGTTTTGGGGGTCCTTGGGGAGTGAGCAGTTCTTC	CSVEFWGSLGSEQFF
-	TRBD1	TRBV6-1	TRBJ1-2	TGTGCCAGCAGTCCCGGGGACAGGGGGTCGAGTGGCTACACCTTC	CASSPGDRGSSGYTF
few	-	TRBV12-3/TRBV12-4	TRBJ1-1	TGTGCCAGCGTGGCAGCAAACACTGAAGCTTTCTTT	CASVAANTEAFF
once	-	TRBV18	TRBJ1-5	TGTGCCAGCTCACCACAGGACCATAGCAATCAGCCCCAGCATTTT	CASSPQDHSNQPQHF
few	-	TRBV29-1	TRBJ2-3	TGCAGCGTGGGGGACACAGATACGCAGTATTTT	CSVGDTDTQYF
few	TRBD1	TRBV28	TRBJ1-2	TGTGCCAGCAGTTTAGAAGTTCTCCGGGACAGGGGCGCCCACGGCTACACCTTC	CASSLEVLRDRGAHGYTF
few	TRBD1	TRBV10-2	TRBJ2-7	TGCGCCAGCAATTTAATGGGACAGGGGGGATACGAGCAGTACTTC	CASNLMGQGGYEQYF
-	-	TRBV7-2	TRBJ1-4	TGTGCCAGCAGCTTGGGGGGCGGCGTCAATGAAAAACTGTTTTTT	CASSLGGGVNEKLFF
-	TRBD1	TRBV19	TRBJ1-1	TGTGCCAGTAGTAACGGGACAGGGGCCTGGGGAATGAACACTGAAGCTTTCTTT	CASSNGTGAWGMNTEAFF
-	-	TRBV6-6	TRBJ1-1	TGTGCCCGCAGCGCGGGGACCTTCAACACTGAAGCTTTCTTT	CARSAGTFNTEAFF
-	TRBD2	TRBV4-1	TRBJ2-4	TGCTCCAGCAGCCAGGAACTAGCGGGGGGTGTCAAACACATTCAGTACTTC	CSSSQELAGGVKHIQYF
once	TRBD2	TRBV7-8	TRBJ2-3	TGTGCCAGCAGCCCCAGCAGACTAGCGGTCACAAATACGCAGTATTTT	CASSPSRLAVTNTQYF
many	TRBD1	TRBV7-3	TRBJ2-7	TGTGCCAGCAGCTTGGGGCCAGGACAGGGCTACGAGCAGTACTTC	CASSLGPGQGYEQYF